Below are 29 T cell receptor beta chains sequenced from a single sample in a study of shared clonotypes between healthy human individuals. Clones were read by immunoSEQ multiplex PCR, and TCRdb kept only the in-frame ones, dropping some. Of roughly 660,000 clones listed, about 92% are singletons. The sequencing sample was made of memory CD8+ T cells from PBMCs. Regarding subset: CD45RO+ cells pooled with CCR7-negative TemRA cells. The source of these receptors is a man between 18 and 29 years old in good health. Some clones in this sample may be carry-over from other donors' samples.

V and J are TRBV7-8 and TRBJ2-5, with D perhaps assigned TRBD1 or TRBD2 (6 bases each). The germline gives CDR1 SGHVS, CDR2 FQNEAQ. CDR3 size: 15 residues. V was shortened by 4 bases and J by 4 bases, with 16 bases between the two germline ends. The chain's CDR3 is CASSSVEGVSETQYF. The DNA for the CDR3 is TGTGCCAGCAGCTCAGTGGAGGGGGTGTCAGAGACCCAGTACTTC. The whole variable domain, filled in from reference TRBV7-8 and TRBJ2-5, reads GAGVSQSPRYKVAKRGQDVALRCDPISGHVSLFWYQQALGQGPEFLTYFQNEAQLDKSGLPSDRFFAERPEGSVSTLKIQRTQQEDSAVYLCASSSVEGVSETQYFGPGTRLLVL.

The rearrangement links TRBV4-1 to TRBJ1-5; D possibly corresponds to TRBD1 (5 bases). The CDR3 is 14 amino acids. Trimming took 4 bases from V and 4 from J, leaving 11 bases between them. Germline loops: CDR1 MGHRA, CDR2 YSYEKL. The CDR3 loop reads CASSLRQKNQPQHF. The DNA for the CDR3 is TGCGCCAGCAGCCTAAGACAGAAAAATCAGCCCCAGCATTTT.

CDR3 loop: CASSPGAPEAFF. The DNA for the CDR3 is TGTGCCAGCAGTCCCGGGGCCCCTGAAGCTTTCTTT. The genes are TRBV7-2 and TRBJ1-1; tentative D call: TRBD1 (5 bases). V gave up 6 bases and J gave up 6 bases, with 11 bases separating them. Germline loops: CDR1 SGHTA, CDR2 FQGNSA. CDR3 length equals 12 residues.

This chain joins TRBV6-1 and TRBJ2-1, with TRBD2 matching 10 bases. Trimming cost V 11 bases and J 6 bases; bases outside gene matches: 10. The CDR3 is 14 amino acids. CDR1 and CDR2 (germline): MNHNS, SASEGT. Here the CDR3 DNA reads TGTGCCTCCCTAGGGCTAGCGGGAGTCAATGAGCAGTTCTTC. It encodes CASLGLAGVNEQFF.

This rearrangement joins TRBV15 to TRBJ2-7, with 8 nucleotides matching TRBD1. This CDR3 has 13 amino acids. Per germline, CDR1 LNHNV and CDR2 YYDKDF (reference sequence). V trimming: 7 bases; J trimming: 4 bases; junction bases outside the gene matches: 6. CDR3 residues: CATKNRGSYEQYF. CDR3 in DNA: TGTGCCACCAAGAACAGGGGGAGTTACGAGCAGTACTTC.

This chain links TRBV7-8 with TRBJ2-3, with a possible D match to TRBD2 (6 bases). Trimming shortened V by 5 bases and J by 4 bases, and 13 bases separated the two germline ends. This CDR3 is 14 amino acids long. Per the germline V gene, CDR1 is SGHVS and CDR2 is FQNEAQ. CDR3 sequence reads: CASSRAGGADTQYF. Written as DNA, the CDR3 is TGTGCCAGCAGCCGCGCTGGAGGGGCAGATACGCAGTATTTT.

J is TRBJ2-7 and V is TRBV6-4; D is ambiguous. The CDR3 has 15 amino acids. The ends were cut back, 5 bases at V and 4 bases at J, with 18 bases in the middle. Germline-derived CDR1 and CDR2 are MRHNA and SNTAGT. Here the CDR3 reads CASSPFLTGKYEQYF. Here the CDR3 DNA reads TGTGCCAGCAGTCCCTTCCTTACCGGCAAGTACGAGCAGTACTTC.

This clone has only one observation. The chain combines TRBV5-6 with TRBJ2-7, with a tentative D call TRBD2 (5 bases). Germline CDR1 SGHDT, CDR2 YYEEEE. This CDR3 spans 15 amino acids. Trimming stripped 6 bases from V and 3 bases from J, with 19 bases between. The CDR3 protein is CASMLGVGRDYEQYF. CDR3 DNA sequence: TGTGCCAGCATGCTTGGGGTAGGGAGAGACTACGAGCAGTACTTC.

In DNA form, the CDR3 reads TGTGCCAGCAGTTTGGGCGGGGGGCCCTCCTATGGCTACACCTTC. Translating it yields CASSLGGGPSYGYTF. The chain links TRBV28 to TRBJ1-2, with D perhaps matching TRBD1 (6 bases). Germline lookup yields CDR1 MDHEN and CDR2 SYDVKM. The CDR3 consists of 15 residues. Trimming shortened V by 3 bases and J by 4 bases, and 15 bases separated the two germline ends.

The CDR3 sequence: CASGFTKRQGALGADIYGYTF. DNA for the CDR3: TGTGCTAGTGGTTTCACGAAACGACAGGGGGCGCTGGGGGCTGATATCTATGGCTACACCTTC. This rearrangement joins TRBV12-5 to TRBJ1-2; TRBD1 matches 10 bases. CDR1 is LGHNT and CDR2 is FRNRAP in the germline V gene. V shed 3 bases and J 4 bases; nucleotides not matched to a gene: 23. This CDR3 is built from 21 residues.

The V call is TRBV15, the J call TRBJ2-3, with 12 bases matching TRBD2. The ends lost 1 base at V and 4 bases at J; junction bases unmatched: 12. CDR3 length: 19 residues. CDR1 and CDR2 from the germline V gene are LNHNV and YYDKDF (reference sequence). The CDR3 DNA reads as TGTGCCACCAGCAGAGGACTAGCGGGAGAAGAGTTTGTGTCAGATACGCAGTATTTT. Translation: CATSRGLAGEEFVSDTQYF.

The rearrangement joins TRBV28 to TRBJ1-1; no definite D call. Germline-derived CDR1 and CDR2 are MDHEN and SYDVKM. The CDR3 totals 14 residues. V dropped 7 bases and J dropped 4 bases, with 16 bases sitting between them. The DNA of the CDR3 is TGTGCCAGCACCAGCCTCGGGGAGGGCACTGAAGCTTTCTTT. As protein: CASTSLGEGTEAFF.

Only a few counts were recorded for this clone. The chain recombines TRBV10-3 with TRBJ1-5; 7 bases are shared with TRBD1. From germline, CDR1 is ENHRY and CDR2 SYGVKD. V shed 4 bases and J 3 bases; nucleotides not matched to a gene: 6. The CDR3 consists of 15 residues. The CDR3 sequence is CAISVVGGYNQPQHF. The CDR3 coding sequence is TGTGCCATCAGTGTGGTAGGGGGCTACAATCAGCCCCAGCATTTT.

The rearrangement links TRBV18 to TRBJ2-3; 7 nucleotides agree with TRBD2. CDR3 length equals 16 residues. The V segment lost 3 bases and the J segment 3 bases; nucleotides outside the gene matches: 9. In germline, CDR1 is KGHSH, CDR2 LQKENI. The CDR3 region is CASSPRGEGGTDTQYF. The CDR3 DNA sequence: TGTGCCAGCTCACCCCGGGGGGAAGGAGGAACAGATACGCAGTATTTT.

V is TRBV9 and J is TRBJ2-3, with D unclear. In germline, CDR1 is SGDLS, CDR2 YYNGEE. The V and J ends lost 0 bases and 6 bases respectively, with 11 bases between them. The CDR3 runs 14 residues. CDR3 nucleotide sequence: TGTGCCAGCAGCGTAGGCCCGGTCCGGGATACGCAGTATTTT. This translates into CASSVGPVRDTQYF.

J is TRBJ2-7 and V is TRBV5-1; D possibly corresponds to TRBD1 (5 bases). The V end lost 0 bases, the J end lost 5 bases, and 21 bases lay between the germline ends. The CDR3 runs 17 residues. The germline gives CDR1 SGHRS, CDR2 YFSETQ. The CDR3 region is CASSLGVGRQGRHEQYF. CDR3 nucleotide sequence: TGCGCCAGCAGCTTGGGAGTAGGCAGGCAGGGCCGGCACGAGCAGTACTTC.

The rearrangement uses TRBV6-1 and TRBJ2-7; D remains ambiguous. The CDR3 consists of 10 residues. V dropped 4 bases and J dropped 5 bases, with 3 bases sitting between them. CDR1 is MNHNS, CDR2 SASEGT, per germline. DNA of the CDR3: TGTGCCAGCAGTGGGAACGAGCAGTACTTC. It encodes CASSGNEQYF.

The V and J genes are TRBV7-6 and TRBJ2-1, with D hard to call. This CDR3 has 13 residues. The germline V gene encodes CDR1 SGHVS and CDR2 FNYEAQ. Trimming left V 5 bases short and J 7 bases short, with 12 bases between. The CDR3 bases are TGTGCCAGCAGCCCGTATACCTCGAATGAGCAGTTCTTC. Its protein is CASSPYTSNEQFF.

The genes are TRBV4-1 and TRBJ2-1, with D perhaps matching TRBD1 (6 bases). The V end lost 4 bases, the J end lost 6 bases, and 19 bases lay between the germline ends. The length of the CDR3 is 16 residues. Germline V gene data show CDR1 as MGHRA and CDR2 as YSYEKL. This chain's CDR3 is CASSPVKKTGTNEQFF. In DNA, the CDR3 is TGCGCCAGCAGCCCCGTAAAAAAGACAGGTACCAATGAGCAGTTCTTC.

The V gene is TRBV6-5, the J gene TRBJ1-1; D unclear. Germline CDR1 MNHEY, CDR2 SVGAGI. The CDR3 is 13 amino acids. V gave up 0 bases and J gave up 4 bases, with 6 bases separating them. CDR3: CASSYSESTEAFF. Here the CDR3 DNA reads TGTGCCAGCAGTTACTCTGAGAGCACTGAAGCTTTCTTT.

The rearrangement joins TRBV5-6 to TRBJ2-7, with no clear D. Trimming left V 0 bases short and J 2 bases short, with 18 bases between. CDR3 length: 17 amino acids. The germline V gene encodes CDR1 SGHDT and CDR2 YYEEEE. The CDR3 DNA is TGTGCCAGCAGCTTGGGGTACGGCGGAATAAGGCCCTACGAGCAGTACTTC. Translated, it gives CASSLGYGGIRPYEQYF.

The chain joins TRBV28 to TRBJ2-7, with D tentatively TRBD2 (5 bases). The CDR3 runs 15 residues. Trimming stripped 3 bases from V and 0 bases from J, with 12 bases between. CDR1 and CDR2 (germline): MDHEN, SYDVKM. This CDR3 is CASSFPGILSYEQYF. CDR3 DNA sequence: TGTGCCAGCAGTTTCCCGGGGATCCTCTCCTACGAGCAGTACTTC.

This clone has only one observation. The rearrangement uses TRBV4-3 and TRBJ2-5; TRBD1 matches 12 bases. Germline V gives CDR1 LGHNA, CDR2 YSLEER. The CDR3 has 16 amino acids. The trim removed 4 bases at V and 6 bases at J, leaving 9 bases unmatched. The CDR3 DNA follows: TGCGCCAGCAGCCCCAGGGACAGGGGGCGCGAAAAGACCCAGTACTTC. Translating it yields CASSPRDRGREKTQYF.

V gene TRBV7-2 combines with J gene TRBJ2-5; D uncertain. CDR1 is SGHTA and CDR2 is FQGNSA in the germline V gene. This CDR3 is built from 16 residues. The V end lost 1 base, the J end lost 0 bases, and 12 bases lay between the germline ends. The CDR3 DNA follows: TGTGCCAGCAGCTTAGTGGGGTTACGGTACCAAGAGACCCAGTACTTC. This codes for CASSLVGLRYQETQYF. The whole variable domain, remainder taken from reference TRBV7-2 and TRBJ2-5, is GAGVSQSPSNKVTEKGKDVELRCDPISGHTALYWYRQSLGQGLEFLIYFQGNSAPDKSGLPSDRFSAERTGGSVSTLTIQRTQQEDSAVYLCASSLVGLRYQETQYFGPGTRLLVL.

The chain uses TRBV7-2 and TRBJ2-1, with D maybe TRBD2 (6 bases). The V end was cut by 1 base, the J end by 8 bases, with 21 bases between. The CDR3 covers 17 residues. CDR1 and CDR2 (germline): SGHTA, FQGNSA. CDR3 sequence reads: CASSLDLRLSGDDEQFF. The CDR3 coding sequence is TGTGCCAGCAGCTTAGACCTACGCCTATCGGGGGACGATGAGCAGTTCTTC.

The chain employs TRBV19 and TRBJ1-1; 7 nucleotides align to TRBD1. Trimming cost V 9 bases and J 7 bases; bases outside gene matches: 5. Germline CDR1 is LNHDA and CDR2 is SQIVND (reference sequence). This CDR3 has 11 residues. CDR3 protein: CASVHRGEAFF. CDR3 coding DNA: TGTGCCAGCGTACACAGGGGTGAAGCTTTCTTT.

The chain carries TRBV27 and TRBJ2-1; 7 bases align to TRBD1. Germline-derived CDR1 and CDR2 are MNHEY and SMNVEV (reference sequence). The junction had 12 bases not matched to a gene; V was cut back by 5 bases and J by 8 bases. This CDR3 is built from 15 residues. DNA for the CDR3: TGTGCCAGCAGTCTCTTTCAAGGGGGCGGCCATGAGCAGTTCTTC. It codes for CASSLFQGGGHEQFF.

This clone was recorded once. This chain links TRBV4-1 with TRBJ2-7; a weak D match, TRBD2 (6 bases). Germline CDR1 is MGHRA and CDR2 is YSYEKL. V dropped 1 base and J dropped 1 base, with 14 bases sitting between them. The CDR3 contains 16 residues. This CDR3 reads CASSQGAQGLSYEQYF. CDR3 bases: TGCGCCAGCAGCCAAGGGGCGCAGGGACTTTCCTACGAGCAGTACTTC.

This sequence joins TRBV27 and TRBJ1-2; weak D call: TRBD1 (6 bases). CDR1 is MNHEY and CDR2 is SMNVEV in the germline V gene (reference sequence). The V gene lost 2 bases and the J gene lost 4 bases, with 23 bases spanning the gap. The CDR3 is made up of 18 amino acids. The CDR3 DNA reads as TGTGCCAGCAGTTTAAACGTCCCGTACGGGGGGCTCTCCTATGGCTACACCTTC. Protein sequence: CASSLNVPYGGLSYGYTF.